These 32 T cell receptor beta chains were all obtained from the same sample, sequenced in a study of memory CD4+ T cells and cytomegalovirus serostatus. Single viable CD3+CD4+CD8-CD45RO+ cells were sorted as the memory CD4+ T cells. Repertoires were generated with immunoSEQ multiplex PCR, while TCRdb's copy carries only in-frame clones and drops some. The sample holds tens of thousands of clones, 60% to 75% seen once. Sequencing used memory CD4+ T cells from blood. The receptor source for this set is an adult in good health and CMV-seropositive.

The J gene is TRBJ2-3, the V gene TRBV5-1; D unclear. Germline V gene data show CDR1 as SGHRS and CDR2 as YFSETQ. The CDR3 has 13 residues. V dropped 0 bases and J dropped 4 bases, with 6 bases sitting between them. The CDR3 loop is CASSLVIADTQYF. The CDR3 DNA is TGCGCCAGCAGCTTGGTTATCGCAGATACGCAGTATTTT.

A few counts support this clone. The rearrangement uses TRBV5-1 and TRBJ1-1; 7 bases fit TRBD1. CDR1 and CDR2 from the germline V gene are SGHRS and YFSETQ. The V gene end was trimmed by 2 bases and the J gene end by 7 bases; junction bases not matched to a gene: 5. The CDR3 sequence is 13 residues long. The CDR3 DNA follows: TGCGCCAGCAGCTTAGACAGGGCCATTGAAGCTTTCTTT. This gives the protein CASSLDRAIEAFF.

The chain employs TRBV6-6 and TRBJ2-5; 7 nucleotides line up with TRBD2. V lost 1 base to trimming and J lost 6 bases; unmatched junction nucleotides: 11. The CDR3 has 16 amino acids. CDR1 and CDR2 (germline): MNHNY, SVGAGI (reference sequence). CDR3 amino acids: CASSYLGPGGEKTQYF. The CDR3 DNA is TGTGCCAGCAGTTACTTGGGGCCGGGGGGTGAGAAGACCCAGTACTTC.

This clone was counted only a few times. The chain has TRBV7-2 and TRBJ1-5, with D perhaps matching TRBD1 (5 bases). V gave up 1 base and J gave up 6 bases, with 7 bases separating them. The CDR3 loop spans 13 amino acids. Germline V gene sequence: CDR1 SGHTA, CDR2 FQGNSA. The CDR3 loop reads CASSLGQFQPQHF. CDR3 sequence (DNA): TGTGCCAGCAGCTTAGGACAGTTTCAGCCCCAGCATTTT.

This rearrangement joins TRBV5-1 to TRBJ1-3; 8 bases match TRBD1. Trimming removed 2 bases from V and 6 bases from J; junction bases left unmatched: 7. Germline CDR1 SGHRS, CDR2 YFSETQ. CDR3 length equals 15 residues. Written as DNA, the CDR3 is TGCGCCAGCAGCTTTGGGTCAGGGGGCGAAAACACCATATATTTT. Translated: CASSFGSGGENTIYF.

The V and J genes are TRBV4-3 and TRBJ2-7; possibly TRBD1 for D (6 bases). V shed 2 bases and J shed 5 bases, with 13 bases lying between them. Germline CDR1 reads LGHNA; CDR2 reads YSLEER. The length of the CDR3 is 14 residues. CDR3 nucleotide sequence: TGCGCCAGCAGCCAAACAGGGCTCTACGACGAGCAGTACTTC. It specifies CASSQTGLYDEQYF.

The CDR3 reads CASSVGVRDNEKLFF. CDR3 nucleotides: TGTGCCAGCAGCGTAGGGGTTCGAGATAATGAAAAACTGTTTTTT. The rearrangement links TRBV9 to TRBJ1-4; no clear D. Germline CDR1 and CDR2: SGDLS and YYNGEE. The CDR3 has 15 residues. The ends were cut back, 0 bases at V and 4 bases at J, with 10 bases in the middle.

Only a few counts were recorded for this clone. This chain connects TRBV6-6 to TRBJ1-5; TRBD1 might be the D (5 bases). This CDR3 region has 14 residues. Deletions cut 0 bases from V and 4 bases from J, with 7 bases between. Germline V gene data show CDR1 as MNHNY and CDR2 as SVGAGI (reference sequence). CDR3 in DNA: TGTGCCAGCAGTTACTCCCAGGGTAATCAGCCCCAGCATTTT. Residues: CASSYSQGNQPQHF.

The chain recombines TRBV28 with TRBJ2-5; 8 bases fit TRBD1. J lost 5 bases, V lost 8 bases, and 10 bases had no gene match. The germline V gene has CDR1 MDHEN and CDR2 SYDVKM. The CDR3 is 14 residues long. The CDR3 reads CASGRQGNRETQYF. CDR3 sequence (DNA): TGTGCCAGCGGACGACAGGGGAATAGGGAGACCCAGTACTTC.

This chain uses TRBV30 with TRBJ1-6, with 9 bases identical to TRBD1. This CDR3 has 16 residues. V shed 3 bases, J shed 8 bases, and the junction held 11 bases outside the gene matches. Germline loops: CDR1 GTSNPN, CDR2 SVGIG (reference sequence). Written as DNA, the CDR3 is TGTGCCTGGAGCACCCCACGGACAGGGGATTATTCACCCCTCCACTTT. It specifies CAWSTPRTGDYSPLHF.

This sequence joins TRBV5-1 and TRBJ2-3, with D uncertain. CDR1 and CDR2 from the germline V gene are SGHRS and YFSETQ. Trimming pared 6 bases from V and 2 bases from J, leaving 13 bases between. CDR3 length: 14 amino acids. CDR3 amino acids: CASNSGGYTDTQYF. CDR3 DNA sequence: TGCGCCAGCAATTCTGGCGGTTACACAGATACGCAGTATTTT. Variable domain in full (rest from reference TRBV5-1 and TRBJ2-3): KAGVTQTPRYLIKTRGQQVTLSCSPISGHRSVSWYQQTPGQGLQFLFEYFSETQRNKGNFPGRFSGRQFSNSRSEMNVSTLELGDSALYLCASNSGGYTDTQYFGPGTRLTVL.

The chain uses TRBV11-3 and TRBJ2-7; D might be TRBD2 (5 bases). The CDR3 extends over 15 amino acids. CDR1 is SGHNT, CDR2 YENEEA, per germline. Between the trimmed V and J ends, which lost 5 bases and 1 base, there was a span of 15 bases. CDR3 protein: CASSPGWEKSYEQYV. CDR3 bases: TGTGCCAGCAGCCCCGGGTGGGAGAAGTCCTACGAGCAGTACGTC.

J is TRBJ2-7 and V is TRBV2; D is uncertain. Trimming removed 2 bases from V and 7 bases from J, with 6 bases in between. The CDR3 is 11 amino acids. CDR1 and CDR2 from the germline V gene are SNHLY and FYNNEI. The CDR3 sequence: CASSELWEQYF. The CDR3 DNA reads TGTGCCAGCAGTGAATTGTGGGAGCAGTACTTC. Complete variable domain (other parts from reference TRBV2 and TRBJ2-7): EPEVTQTPSHQVTQMGQEVILRCVPISNHLYFYWYRQILGQKVEFLVSFYNNEISEKSEIFDDQFSVERPDGSNFTLKIRSTKLEDSAMYFCASSELWEQYFGPGTRLTVT.

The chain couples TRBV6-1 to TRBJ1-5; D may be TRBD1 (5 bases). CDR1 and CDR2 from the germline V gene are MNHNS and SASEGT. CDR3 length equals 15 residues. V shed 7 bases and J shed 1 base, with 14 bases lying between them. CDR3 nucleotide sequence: TGTGCCAGCATAAGGGGTGGTTTGAGCAATCAGCCCCAGCATTTT. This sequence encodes CASIRGGLSNQPQHF.

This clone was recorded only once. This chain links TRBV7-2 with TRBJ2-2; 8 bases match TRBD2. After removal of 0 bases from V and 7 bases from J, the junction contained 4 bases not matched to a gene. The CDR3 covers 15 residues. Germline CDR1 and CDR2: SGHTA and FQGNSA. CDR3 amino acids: CASSLALAGRGELFF. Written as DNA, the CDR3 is TGTGCCAGCAGCTTAGCGCTAGCGGGCCGCGGGGAGCTGTTTTTT.

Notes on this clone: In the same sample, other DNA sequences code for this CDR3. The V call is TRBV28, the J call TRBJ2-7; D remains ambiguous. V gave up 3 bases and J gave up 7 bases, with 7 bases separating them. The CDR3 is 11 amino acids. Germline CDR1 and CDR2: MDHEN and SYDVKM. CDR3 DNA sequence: TGTGCCAGCAGTTTGCGGTTTGAGCAGTACTTC. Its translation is CASSLRFEQYF.

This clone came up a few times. CDR3 DNA sequence: TGTGCCAGTAGAGGGGGGGTGAACACTGAAGCTTTCTTT. Protein: CASRGGVNTEAFF. The chain recombines TRBV19 with TRBJ1-1; maybe TRBD1 (6 bases). CDR3 length equals 13 residues. Deletions cut 6 bases from V and 0 bases from J, with 8 bases between. The germline V gene encodes CDR1 LNHDA and CDR2 SQIVND (reference sequence). Full variable domain (missing parts from reference TRBV19 and TRBJ1-1): DGGITQSPKYLFRKEGQNVTLSCEQNLNHDAMYWYRQDPGQGLRLIYYSQIVNDFQKGDIAEGYSVSREKKESFPLTVTSAQKNPTAFYLCASRGGVNTEAFFGQGTRLTVV.

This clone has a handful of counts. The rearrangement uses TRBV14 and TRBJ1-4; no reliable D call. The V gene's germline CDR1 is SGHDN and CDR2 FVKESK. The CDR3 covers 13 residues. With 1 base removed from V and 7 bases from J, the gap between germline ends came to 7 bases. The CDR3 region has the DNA TGTGCCAGCAGCCAAGTACTCGGTGAAAAACTGTTTTTT. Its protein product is CASSQVLGEKLFF.

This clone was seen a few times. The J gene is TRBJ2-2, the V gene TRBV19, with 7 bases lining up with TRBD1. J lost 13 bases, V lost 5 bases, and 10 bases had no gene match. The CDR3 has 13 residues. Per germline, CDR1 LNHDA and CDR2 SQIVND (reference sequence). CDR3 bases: TGTGCCAGTAGTCATCAGGACAGGAGGCGGCTGTTTTTT. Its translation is CASSHQDRRRLFF.

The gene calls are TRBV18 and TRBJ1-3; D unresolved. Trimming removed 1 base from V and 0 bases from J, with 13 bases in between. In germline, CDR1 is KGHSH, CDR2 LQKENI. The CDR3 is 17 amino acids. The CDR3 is CASSPQEAPYSGNTIYF. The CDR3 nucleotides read TGTGCCAGCTCACCACAAGAGGCCCCCTACTCTGGAAACACCATATATTTT. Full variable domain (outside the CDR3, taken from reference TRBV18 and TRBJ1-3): NAGVMQNPRHLVRRRGQEARLRCSPMKGHSHVYWYRQLPEEGLKFMVYLQKENIIDESGMPKERFSAEFPKEGPSILRIQQVVRGDSAAYFCASSPQEAPYSGNTIYFGEGSWLTVV.

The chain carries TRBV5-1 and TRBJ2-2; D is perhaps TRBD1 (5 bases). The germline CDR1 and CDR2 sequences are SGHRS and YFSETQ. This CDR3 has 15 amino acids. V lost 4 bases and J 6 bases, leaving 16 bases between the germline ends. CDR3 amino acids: CASSLQGPRAGELFF. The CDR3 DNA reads TGCGCCAGCAGCCTGCAGGGTCCCCGGGCCGGGGAGCTGTTTTTT.

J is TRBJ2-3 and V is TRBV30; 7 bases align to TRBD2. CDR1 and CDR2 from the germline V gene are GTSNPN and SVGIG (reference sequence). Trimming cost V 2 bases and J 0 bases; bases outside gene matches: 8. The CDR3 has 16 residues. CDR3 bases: TGTGCCTGGAGTCCACCCGCTAGCGGTAGCACAGATACGCAGTATTTT. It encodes CAWSPPASGSTDTQYF. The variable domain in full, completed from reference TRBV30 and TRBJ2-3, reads SQTIHQWPATLVQPVGSPLSLECTVEGTSNPNLYWYRQAAGRGLQLLFYSVGIGQISSEVPQNLSASRPQDRQFILSSKKLLLSDSGFYLCAWSPPASGSTDTQYFGPGTRLTVL.

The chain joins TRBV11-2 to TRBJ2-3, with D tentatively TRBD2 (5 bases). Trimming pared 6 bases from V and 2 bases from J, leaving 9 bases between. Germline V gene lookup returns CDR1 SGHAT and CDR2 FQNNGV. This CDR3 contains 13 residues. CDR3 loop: CASSSGYTDTQYF. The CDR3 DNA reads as TGTGCCAGCAGTTCGGGGTACACAGATACGCAGTATTTT. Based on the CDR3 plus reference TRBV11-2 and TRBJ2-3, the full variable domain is EAGVAQSPRYKIIEKRQSVAFWCNPISGHATLYWYQQILGQGPKLLIQFQNNGVVDDSQLPKDRFSAERLKGVDSTLKIQPAKLEDSAVYLCASSSGYTDTQYFGPGTRLTVL.

CDR3 protein: CSVARGVRDEQFF. The CDR3 nucleotides are TGCAGCGTCGCCAGGGGGGTCAGGGATGAGCAGTTCTTC. The chain couples TRBV29-1 to TRBJ2-1; perhaps TRBD1 as D (7 bases). V shed 6 bases and J shed 8 bases, with 17 bases lying between them. This CDR3 region has 13 residues. Germline loops: CDR1 SQVTM, CDR2 ANQGSEA.

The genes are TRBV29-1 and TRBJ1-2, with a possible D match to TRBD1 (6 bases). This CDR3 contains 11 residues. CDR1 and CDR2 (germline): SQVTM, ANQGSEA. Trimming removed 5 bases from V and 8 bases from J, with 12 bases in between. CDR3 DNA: TGCAGCGTTTTCACAGGGTTCGGCTACACCTTC. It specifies CSVFTGFGYTF.

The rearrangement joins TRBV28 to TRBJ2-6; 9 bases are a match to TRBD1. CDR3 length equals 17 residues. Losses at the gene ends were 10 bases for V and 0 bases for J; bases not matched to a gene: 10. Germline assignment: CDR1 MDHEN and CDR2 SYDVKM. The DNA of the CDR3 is TGTGCCACCGCCGGGACAGGGTCTCCCTCTGGGGCCAACGTCCTGACTTTC. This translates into CATAGTGSPSGANVLTF.

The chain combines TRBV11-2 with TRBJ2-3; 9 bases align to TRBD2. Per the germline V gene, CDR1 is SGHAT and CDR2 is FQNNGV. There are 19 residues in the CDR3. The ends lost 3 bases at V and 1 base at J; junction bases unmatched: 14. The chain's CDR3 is CASSFMGTERLAGTDTQYF. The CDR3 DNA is TGTGCCAGCAGCTTTATGGGGACAGAGAGACTAGCGGGCACAGATACGCAGTATTTT.

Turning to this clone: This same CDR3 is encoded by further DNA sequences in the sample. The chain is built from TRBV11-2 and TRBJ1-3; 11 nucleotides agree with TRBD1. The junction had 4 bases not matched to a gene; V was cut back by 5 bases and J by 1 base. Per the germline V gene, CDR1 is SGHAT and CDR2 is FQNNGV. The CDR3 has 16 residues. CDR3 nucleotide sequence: TGTGCCAGCAGCCCTGGACAGGGGGCGTCTGGAAACACCATATATTTT. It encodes CASSPGQGASGNTIYF.

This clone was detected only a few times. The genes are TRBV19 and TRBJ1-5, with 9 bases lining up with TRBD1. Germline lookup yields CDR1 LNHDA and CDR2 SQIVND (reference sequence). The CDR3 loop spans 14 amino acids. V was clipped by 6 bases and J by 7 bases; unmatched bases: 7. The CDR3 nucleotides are TGTGCCAGTAGCTCGGGACAGGGTGACCAGCCCCAGCATTTT. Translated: CASSSGQGDQPQHF.

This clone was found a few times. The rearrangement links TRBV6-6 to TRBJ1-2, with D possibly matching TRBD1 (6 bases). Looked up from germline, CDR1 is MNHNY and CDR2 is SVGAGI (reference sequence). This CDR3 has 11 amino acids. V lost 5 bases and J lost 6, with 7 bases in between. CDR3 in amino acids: CASSPGDGYTF. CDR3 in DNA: TGTGCCAGCAGTCCAGGGGATGGCTACACCTTC.

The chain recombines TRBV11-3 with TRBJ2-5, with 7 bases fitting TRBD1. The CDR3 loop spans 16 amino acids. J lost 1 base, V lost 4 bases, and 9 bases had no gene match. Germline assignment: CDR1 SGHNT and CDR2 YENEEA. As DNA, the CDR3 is TGTGCCAGCAGCTCCGGGATGGGGGACAGCCAAGAGACCCAGTACTTC. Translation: CASSSGMGDSQETQYF. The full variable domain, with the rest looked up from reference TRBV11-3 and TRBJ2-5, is EAGVVQSPRYKIIEKKQPVAFWCNPISGHNTLYWYLQNLGQGPELLIRYENEEAVDDSQLPKDRFSAERLKGVDSTLKIQPAELGDSAVYLCASSSGMGDSQETQYFGPGTRLLVL.

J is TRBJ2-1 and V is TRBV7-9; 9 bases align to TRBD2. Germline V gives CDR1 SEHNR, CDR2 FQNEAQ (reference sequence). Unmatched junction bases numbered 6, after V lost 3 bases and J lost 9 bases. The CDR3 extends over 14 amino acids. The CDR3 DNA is TGTGCCAGCAGCTTTCGCGGGAGGGAAGGTGAGCAGTTCTTC. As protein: CASSFRGREGEQFF.